The 9 T cell receptor beta chains listed next were all sequenced from one sample in a study of blood T cell repertoires in COVID-19. Libraries were prepared by immunoSEQ multiplex PCR; TCRdb keeps only in-frame clonotypes and omits some of them. The sample lists a few hundred thousand clones; 80% to 85% were seen once. The sample taken for sequencing was peripheral blood. The receptors originated from a man aged 30 to 45 with active or convalescent COVID-19.

The chain couples TRBV6-2 or TRBV6-3 to TRBJ1-1; D uncertain. Trimming took off 0 bases at V and 11 bases at J, with 10 bases between the two ends. The V gene's germline CDR1 is MNHEY and CDR2 SVGEGT. There are 12 residues in the CDR3. CDR3 in amino acids: CASSYSRVDAFF. Here the CDR3 DNA reads TGTGCCAGCAGTTACTCGCGGGTGGACGCTTTCTTT.

The table lists this clone with a few counts. The chain combines TRBV10-1 with TRBJ1-2; possible D gene TRBD1, 6 bases. V gave up 6 bases and J gave up 8 bases, with 10 bases separating them. The CDR3 has 11 residues. CDR1 and CDR2 (germline): WNHNN, SYGVQD (reference sequence). The CDR3 loop is CASRTGQGYTF. The CDR3 nucleotides are TGCGCCAGCAGGACAGGTCAGGGCTACACCTTC.

This clone occurred a few times. This chain's CDR3 is CAWSLLDRVSGELFF. The CDR3, as DNA: TGTGCCTGGAGTCTTCTTGACAGGGTATCCGGGGAGCTGTTTTTT. The chain joins TRBV30 to TRBJ2-2, with TRBD1 identical over 7 bases. The CDR3 totals 15 residues. V lost 2 bases, J lost 6 bases, and 9 bases stayed unmatched. Germline V CDR1 and CDR2: GTSNPN, SVGIG (reference sequence).

V usage is TRBV19 and J usage is TRBJ2-1; 7 bases agree with TRBD2. Germline V gene sequence: CDR1 LNHDA, CDR2 SQIVND (reference sequence). The V gene end was trimmed by 3 bases and the J gene end by 0 bases; junction bases not matched to a gene: 5. The CDR3 length is 16 residues. CDR3 residues: CASSIVAGRSYNEQFF. The CDR3 DNA reads TGTGCCAGTAGTATTGTAGCGGGCCGCTCCTACAATGAGCAGTTCTTC.

The rearrangement links TRBV7-9 to TRBJ1-4; perhaps TRBD1 as D (5 bases). Germline V CDR1 and CDR2: SEHNR, FQNEAQ (reference sequence). V lost 2 bases and J 3 bases, leaving 10 bases between the germline ends. The CDR3 extends over 15 amino acids. The CDR3 DNA is TGTGCCAGCAGCTTAACGCAGGGCGCTAATGAAAAACTGTTTTTT. Translated, it gives CASSLTQGANEKLFF. Using reference TRBV7-9 and TRBJ1-4 for the parts outside the CDR3, the full variable domain is DTGVSQNPRHKITKRGQNVTFRCDPISEHNRLYWYRQTLGQGPEFLTYFQNEAQLEKSRLLSDRFSAERPKGSFSTLEIQRTEQGDSAMYLCASSLTQGANEKLFFGSGTQLSVL.

The chain recombines TRBV7-2 with TRBJ2-3, with a weak D call TRBD2 (6 bases). With 6 bases removed from V and 7 bases from J, the gap between germline ends came to 14 bases. Germline-derived CDR1 and CDR2 are SGHTA and FQGNSA. This CDR3 has 13 amino acids. The DNA for the CDR3 is TGTGCCAGCAGGTTCACTAGCCTTCATACGCAGTATTTT. This encodes CASRFTSLHTQYF.

The rearrangement links TRBV4-2 to TRBJ2-1; tentative D call: TRBD2 (5 bases). Trimming left V 3 bases short and J 0 bases short, with 6 bases between. There are 14 residues in the CDR3. Germline assignment: CDR1 LGHNA and CDR2 YNFKEQ. The CDR3 spells CASSQGSSYNEQFF. As DNA, the CDR3 is TGTGCCAGCAGCCAGGGGAGCTCCTACAATGAGCAGTTCTTC.

This chain uses TRBV9 with TRBJ2-5; 7 bases are a match to TRBD1. V shed 3 bases, J shed 5 bases, and the junction held 13 bases outside the gene matches. The germline gives CDR1 SGDLS, CDR2 YYNGEE. This CDR3 is built from 16 residues. The CDR3: CASSGHLTGLGETQYF. CDR3 DNA sequence: TGTGCCAGCAGCGGCCATCTGACAGGGTTGGGTGAGACCCAGTACTTC. Full variable domain (rest looked up from reference TRBV9 and TRBJ2-5): DSGVTQTPKHLITATGQRVTLRCSPRSGDLSVYWYQQSLDQGLQFLIQYYNGEERAKGNILERFSAQQFPDLHSELNLSSLELGDSALYFCASSGHLTGLGETQYFGPGTRLLVL.

V is TRBV4-3 and J is TRBJ1-2; D unclear. This CDR3 has 14 amino acids. Trimming left V 1 base short and J 2 bases short, with 8 bases between. Looked up from germline, CDR1 is LGHNA and CDR2 is YSLEER. In DNA, the CDR3 is TGCGCCAGCAGCCAAGTAGGAGGGAACTATGGCTACACCTTC. The encoded protein is CASSQVGGNYGYTF.